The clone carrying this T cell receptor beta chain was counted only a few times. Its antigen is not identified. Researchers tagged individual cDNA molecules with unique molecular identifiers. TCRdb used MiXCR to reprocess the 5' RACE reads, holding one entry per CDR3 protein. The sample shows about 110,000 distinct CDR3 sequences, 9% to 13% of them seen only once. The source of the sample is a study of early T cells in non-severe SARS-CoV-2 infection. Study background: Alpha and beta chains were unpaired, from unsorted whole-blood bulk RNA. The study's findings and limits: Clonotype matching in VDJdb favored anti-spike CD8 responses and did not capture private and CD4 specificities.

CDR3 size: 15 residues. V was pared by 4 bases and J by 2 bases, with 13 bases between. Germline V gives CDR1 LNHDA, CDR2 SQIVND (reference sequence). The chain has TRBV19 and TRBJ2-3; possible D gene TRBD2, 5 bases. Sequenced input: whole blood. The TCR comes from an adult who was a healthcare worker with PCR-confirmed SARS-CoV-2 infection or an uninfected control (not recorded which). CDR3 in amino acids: CASSSPAVDTDTQYF. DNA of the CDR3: TGTGCCAGTAGTAGCCCAGCGGTCGACACAGATACGCAGTATTTT.